This T cell receptor beta chain was captured by sequencing in a study of shared clonotypes between healthy human individuals. Overall study findings and caveats: Naive subsets, compared against memory subsets, generally had larger estimated richness values. The study found approximately 5% of naive CD4 clonotypes shared across several donors.

Each cell subset's genomic DNA was divided evenly among several immunoSEQ plates. Method: immunoSEQ multiplex PCR; TCRdb's copy keeps in-frame clones and lacks some. The sample has approximately 530,000 clones; almost 97% are singletons. After removal of 3 bases from V and 8 bases from J, the junction contained 3 bases not matched to a gene. CDR1 SGHRS and CDR2 YFSETQ come from the germline V gene. The CDR3 is 15 residues long. It was into CD45RA+ naive and CD45RA-negative memory subsets that the CD4+ cells were split. In the case of this clone: Antigen specificity is unknown.

The specimen sequenced was naive CD4+ T cells sorted from blood. Stated subset: CD45RA+ positively selected. This chain links TRBV5-1 with TRBJ2-1, with 15 positions matching TRBD2. The clonotype was recovered from a woman aged 30 to 39 in good health. CDR3 loop: CASSSGLAGGDEQFF. The DNA for the CDR3 is TGCGCCAGCAGCTCGGGACTAGCGGGAGGAGATGAGCAGTTCTTC.